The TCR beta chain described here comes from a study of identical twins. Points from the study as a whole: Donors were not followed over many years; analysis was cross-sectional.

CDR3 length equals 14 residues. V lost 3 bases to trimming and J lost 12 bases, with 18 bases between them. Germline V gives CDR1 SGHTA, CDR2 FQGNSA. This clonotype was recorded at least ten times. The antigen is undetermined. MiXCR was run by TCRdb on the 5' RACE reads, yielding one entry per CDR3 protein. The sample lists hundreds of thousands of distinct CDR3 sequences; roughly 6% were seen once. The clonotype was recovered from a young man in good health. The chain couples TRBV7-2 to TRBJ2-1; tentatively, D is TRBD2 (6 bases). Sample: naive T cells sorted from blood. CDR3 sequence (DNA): TGTGCCAGCAGCTTTTCCGCCGATAGCGGAGGGCAGTTCTTC. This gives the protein CASSFSADSGGQFF.